The T cell receptor (beta chain) under discussion was sequenced for a study of CD8 T cells in Susac syndrome. Across the study: Among the Susac syndrome patients sequenced, 5 or 6 had active disease and about 8 were in remission. Patients with Susac syndrome were therapy-naive, treated with corticosteroids, or treated with intravenous immunoglobulin alone when blood was collected.

The CDR3 sequence is 13 residues long. Trimming removed 10 bases at V and 7 bases at J, with 19 bases between. Germline CDR1 is MDHEN and CDR2 is SYDVKM. From blood CD8+ and CD4+ T cells, TCR beta sequences were generated. Reverse transcription of roughly 0.5 to 1 ug RNA was carried out with random hexamers. An immunoSEQ multiplex PCR generated amplified TCR beta CDR3 products spanning 54 Vbeta and 13 Jbeta. MiXCR, run by TCRdb on the immunoSEQ multiplex PCR reads, gives a single entry per CDR3 protein. The top ten clones hold less than 0.19% of a sample with tens of thousands of distinct CDR3 sequences, roughly 93% of them seen once.

The receptor comes from a human donor with Susac syndrome. Sequenced sample: CD4+ T cells from PBMCs. The chain links TRBV28 to TRBJ1-2, with D possibly TRBD1 on 6 matching bases. CDR3 loop: CAISRGDGSGYTF. The CDR3 DNA reads TGTGCCATCTCTAGGGGGGACGGTTCTGGCTACACCTTC.